This T cell receptor (beta chain) was captured in a study of breast tumors, draining lymph nodes, adjacent tissues. The CDR3 has 15 amino acids. The germline gives CDR1 MNHNS, CDR2 SASEGT. Losses at the gene ends were 1 base for V and 4 bases for J; bases not matched to a gene: 3. This clonotype was detected many times. The target antigen is unknown. Overall study findings and caveats: Tumors had less TCR diversity than lymph nodes, more than nontumor tissue.

MiXCR was run by TCRdb on the multiplex PCR reads, yielding one entry per CDR3 protein. In the table there are 150,000 to 200,000 distinct CDR3 sequences, roughly 30% of which are singletons. Breast cancer patients provided tissue from their axillary draining lymph nodes. The sequence was collected from a female donor with breast cancer. Some clones in this sample may be carry-over from other donors' samples. Sequenced material: axillary lymph node tissue. The chain combines TRBV6-1 with TRBJ2-2; 7 nucleotides align to TRBD2. CDR3 protein: CASSEGGGFTGELFF. CDR3 DNA sequence: TGTGCCAGCAGTGAAGGCGGGGGTTTCACCGGGGAGCTGTTTTTT.